The 6 T cell receptor beta chains below all came from one sample that was sequenced in a study of cytomegalovirus exposure and HLA in healthy donors. PCR amplification relied on 60 Vbeta primers (plus 13 Jbeta primers). Using immunoSEQ multiplex PCR, the repertoire was profiled, and TCRdb retains in-frame clones only, with some absent. The sample consists of 150,000 to 200,000 clones, around 83% of them appearing once. The sample consisted of PBMCs. Every receptor here comes from a woman aged 40 to 55 in good health and CMV-seronegative.

This chain links TRBV9 with TRBJ2-5; D possibly corresponds to TRBD2 (6 bases). Germline lookup yields CDR1 SGDLS and CDR2 YYNGEE. The germline V and J ends were trimmed by 0 bases and 0 bases, with 9 bases remaining between them. This CDR3 region has 15 residues. The CDR3: CASSVATGDQETQYF. The CDR3 coding sequence is TGTGCCAGCAGCGTAGCTACGGGGGACCAAGAGACCCAGTACTTC.

The CDR3 sequence is CASSIAGGTYNEQFF. Written as DNA, the CDR3 is TGTGCCAGTAGTATCGCGGGAGGCACTTACAATGAGCAGTTCTTC. The rearrangement links TRBV19 to TRBJ2-1, with 8 nucleotides matching TRBD2. This CDR3 comprises 15 residues. The J segment lost 4 bases and the V segment lost 3 bases, leaving 5 bases of the junction unmatched. Germline CDR1 is LNHDA and CDR2 is SQIVND (reference sequence).

Comments on this clone: One junction end disagrees with the germline gene, perhaps due to a read error. The CDR3 reads CSSSFNAEAFF. Here the CDR3 DNA reads TGTTCCAGCTCCTTTAATGCTGAAGCTTTCTTT. The rearrangement uses TRBV7-9 and TRBJ1-1; D uncertain. Germline values: CDR1 SEHNR, CDR2 FQNEAQ (reference sequence). This CDR3 region has 11 residues.

The V call is TRBV2, the J call TRBJ1-2; the D gene is possibly TRBD1 (6 bases). The CDR3 has 14 residues. The ends were cut back, 8 bases at V and 3 bases at J, with 16 bases in the middle. Germline CDR1 is SNHLY and CDR2 is FYNNEI. The CDR3 spells CASHSGAGDYGYTF. For the CDR3, the DNA is TGTGCCAGCCACTCAGGGGCGGGGGACTATGGCTACACCTTC.

The gene calls are TRBV7-2 and TRBJ2-2; TRBD2 matches 7 bases. V was pared by 5 bases and J by 6 bases, with 12 bases of the junction left unmatched. Germline assignment: CDR1 SGHTA and CDR2 FQGNSA. The CDR3 runs to 16 residues. The CDR3, as DNA: TGTGCCAGCAGCCCGATTAGCGGGCGAAGGTCCGGGGAGCTGTTTTTT. It encodes CASSPISGRRSGELFF. The full variable domain, completed using reference TRBV7-2 and TRBJ2-2, is GAGVSQSPSNKVTEKGKDVELRCDPISGHTALYWYRQSLGQGLEFLIYFQGNSAPDKSGLPSDRFSAERTGGSVSTLTIQRTQQEDSAVYLCASSPISGRRSGELFFGEGSRLTVL.

The rearrangement joins TRBV5-4 to TRBJ1-3, with 7 nucleotides matching TRBD1. Trimming took 4 bases from V and 4 from J; bases not matched to a gene: 5. Per germline, CDR1 SGHNT and CDR2 YYREEE (reference sequence). CDR3 length: 14 residues. The CDR3 sequence: CASSPPGQGNTIYF. As DNA, the CDR3 is TGTGCCAGCAGCCCCCCGGGACAGGGAAACACCATATATTTT. The full variable domain, completed using reference TRBV5-4 and TRBJ1-3, is ETGVTQSPTHLIKTRGQQVTLRCSSQSGHNTVSWYQQALGQGPQFIFQYYREEENGRGNFPPRFSGLQFPNYSSELNVNALELDDSALYLCASSPPGQGNTIYFGEGSWLTVV.